This TCR beta chain came from a study of blood T cell repertoires in COVID-19. The assay was immunoSEQ multiplex PCR, and TCRdb's table has in-frame clones only and misses some. The table shows around 150,000 clones, with about four fifths occurring only once. This CDR3 is 18 amino acids long. V lost 3 bases to trimming and J lost 3 bases, with 20 bases between them. Germline V gene data show CDR1 as MDHEN and CDR2 as SYDVKM. This sequence joins TRBV28 and TRBJ1-4, with D tentatively TRBD1 (6 bases). This sequence originates from a man aged 50 to 59 who had recovered from COVID-19. Sequenced material: PBMCs or T cells enriched from blood (not recorded which). The CDR3 DNA is TGTGCCAGCAGTTTTTCCAACTCCGAGGACAGTGCTAATGAAAAACTGTTTTTT. This codes for CASSFSNSEDSANEKLFF. The full variable domain, in which reference TRBV28 and TRBJ1-4 provide the parts outside the CDR3, is DVKVTQSSRYLVKRTGEKVFLECVQDMDHENMFWYRQDPGLGLRLIYFSYDVKMKEKGDIPEGYSVSREKKERFSLILESASTNQTSMYLCASSFSNSEDSANEKLFFGSGTQLSVL.